This T cell receptor beta chain was documented in a study of cytomegalovirus exposure and HLA in healthy donors. Only one count was recorded for this clone. Antigen unknown. Amplification used 60 Vbeta primers and 13 Jbeta primers. Profiled with immunoSEQ multiplex PCR; TCRdb holds only in-frame clones, not every one. The data hold about 83,000 clones, with roughly 81% observed a single time. V was shortened by 6 bases and J by 1 base, with 12 bases between the two germline ends. Germline CDR1 MDHEN, CDR2 SYDVKM. This CDR3 is 14 amino acids long. General study results and limits: The study had only CMV serostatus as immune exposure information.

This TCR was recovered from a woman in her 30s in good health and CMV-seronegative. The J gene is TRBJ1-1, the V gene TRBV28, with D unresolved. Sequencing input: PBMCs. The CDR3 protein is CASRVGRANTEAFF. The CDR3 bases are TGTGCCAGCAGGGTGGGGAGAGCGAACACTGAAGCTTTCTTT. The whole variable domain, remainder taken from reference TRBV28 and TRBJ1-1, is DVKVTQSSRYLVKRTGEKVFLECVQDMDHENMFWYRQDPGLGLRLIYFSYDVKMKEKGDIPEGYSVSREKKERFSLILESASTNQTSMYLCASRVGRANTEAFFGQGTRLTVV.